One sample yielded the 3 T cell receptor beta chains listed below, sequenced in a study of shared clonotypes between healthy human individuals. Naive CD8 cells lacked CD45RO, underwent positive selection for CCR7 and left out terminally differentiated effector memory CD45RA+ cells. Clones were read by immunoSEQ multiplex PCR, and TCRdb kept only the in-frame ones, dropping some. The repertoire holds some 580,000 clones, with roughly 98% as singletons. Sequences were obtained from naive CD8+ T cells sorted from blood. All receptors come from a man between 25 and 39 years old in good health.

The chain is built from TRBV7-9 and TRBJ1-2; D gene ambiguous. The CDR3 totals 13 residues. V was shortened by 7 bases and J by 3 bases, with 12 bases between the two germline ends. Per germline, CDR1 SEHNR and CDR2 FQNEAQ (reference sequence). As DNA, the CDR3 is TGTGCCAGCAACGGATCAGAGGACTATGGCTACACCTTC. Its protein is CASNGSEDYGYTF.

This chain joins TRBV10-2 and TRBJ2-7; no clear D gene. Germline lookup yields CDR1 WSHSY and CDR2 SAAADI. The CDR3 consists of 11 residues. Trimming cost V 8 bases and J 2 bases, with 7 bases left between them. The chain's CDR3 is CASGSAYEQYF. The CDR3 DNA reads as TGCGCCAGCGGTTCGGCCTACGAGCAGTACTTC.

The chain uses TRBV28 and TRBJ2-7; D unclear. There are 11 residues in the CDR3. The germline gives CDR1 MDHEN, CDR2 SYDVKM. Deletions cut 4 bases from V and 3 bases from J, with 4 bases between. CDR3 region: CASSYYYEQYF. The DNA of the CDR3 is TGTGCCAGCAGTTACTACTACGAGCAGTACTTC.